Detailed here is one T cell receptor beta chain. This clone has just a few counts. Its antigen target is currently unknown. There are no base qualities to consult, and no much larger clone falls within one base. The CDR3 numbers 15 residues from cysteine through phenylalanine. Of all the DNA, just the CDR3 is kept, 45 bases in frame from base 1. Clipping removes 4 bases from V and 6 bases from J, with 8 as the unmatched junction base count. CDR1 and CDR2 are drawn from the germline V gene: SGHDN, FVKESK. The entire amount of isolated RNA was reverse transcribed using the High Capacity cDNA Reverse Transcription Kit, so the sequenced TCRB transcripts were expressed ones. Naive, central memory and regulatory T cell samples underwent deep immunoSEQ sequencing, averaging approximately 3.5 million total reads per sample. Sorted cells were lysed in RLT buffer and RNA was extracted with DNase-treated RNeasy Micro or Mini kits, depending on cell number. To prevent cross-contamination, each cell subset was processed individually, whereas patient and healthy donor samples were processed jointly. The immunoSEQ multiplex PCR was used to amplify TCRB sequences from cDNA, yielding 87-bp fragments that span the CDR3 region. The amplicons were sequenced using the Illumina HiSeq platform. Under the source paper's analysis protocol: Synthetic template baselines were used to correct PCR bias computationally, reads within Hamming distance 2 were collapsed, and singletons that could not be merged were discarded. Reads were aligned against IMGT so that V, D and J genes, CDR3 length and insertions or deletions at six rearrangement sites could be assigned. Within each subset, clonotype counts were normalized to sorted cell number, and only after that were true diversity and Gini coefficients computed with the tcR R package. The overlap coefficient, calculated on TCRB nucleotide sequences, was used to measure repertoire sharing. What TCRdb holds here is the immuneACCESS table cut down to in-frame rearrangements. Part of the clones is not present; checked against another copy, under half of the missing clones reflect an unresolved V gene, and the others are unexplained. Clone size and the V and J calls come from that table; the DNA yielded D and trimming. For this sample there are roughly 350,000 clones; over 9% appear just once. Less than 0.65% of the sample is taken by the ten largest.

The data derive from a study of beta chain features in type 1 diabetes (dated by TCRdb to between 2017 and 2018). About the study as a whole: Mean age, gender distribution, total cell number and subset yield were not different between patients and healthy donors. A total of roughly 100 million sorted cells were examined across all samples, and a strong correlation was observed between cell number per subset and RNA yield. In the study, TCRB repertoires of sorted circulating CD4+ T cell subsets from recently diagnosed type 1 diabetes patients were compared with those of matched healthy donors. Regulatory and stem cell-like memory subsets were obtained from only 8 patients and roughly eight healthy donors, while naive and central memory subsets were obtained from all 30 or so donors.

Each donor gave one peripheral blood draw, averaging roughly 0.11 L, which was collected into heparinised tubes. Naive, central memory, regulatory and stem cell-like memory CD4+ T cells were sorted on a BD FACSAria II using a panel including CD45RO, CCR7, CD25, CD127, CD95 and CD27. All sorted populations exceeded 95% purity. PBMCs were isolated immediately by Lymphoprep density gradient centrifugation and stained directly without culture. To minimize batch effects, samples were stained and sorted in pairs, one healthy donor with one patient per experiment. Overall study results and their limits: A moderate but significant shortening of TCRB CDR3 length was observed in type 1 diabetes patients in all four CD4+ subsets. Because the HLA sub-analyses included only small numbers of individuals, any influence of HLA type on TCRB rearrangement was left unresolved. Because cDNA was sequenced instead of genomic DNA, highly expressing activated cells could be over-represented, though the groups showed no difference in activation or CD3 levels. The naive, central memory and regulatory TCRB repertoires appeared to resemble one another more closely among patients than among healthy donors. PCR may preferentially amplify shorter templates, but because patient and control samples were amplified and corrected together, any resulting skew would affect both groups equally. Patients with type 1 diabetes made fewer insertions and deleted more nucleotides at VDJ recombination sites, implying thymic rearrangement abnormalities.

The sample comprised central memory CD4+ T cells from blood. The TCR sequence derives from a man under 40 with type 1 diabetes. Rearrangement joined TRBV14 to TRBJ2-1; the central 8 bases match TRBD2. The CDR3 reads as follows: CASSPGLGSRNEQFF. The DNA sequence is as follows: TGTGCCAGCAGCCCGGGACTAGGTAGTCGCAATGAGCAGTTCTTC.